The clone carrying this TCR beta chain was detected a few times. Germline V gene lookup returns CDR1 SGHRS and CDR2 YFSETQ. This CDR3 has 14 residues. The V gene lost 0 bases and the J gene lost 4 bases, with 8 bases spanning the gap. Repertoires were generated with immunoSEQ multiplex PCR, while TCRdb's copy carries only in-frame clones and drops some. The sample lists about 160,000 clones, roughly 90% occurring once. These data originate in a study of control samples from healthy donors and cancer patients. The chain uses TRBV5-1 and TRBJ2-1, with a possible D match to TRBD2 (6 bases). Sequenced material: blood. The clonotype comes from a man in his thirties or forties in good health. The chain's CDR3 is CASSLVEGYNEQFF. DNA of the CDR3: TGCGCCAGCAGCTTGGTGGAGGGGTACAATGAGCAGTTCTTC.